This TCR beta chain was profiled in a study of low-dose radiotherapy and immunotherapy resistance in tumors (dated by TCRdb to 2022 to 2024). For context, the study as a whole: Patients in Cohort 1 were given 0.5 Gy per fraction every 2 weeks, and the prescribed total PTV dose was 6.5 Gy. Cohort 2 received 1 Gy per fraction every two weeks, with a total of 13 Gy over 26 weeks. Intravenous cyclophosphamide at 200 mg/m2 was administered every two weeks, one day ahead of each radiation and immunotherapy administration. Patients took aspirin 300 mg orally once daily for four cycles, starting on cycle 1 day 1. Eight patients were included in the translational analysis, namely three from the first dose cohort plus the first five from the second dose cohort. Patients were given nivolumab as a 240 mg flat dose every two weeks and ipilimumab at 1 mg/kg every six weeks, with both drugs delivered intravenously. Randomization of trial participants into treatment groups was not performed.

First-strand cDNA was synthesized using Superscript III and a set of TRAV- and TRBV-specific primers, so that both TCRalpha and TCRbeta chains were covered. TCRs were amplified for 20 PCR cycles with Phusion, using a constant-region primer paired with the adapter attached to the V primers. Amplification of the isolated mRNA was done with the MessageAmp II aRNA Amplification Kit, which involved a roughly 16-hour in vitro transcription at 37 degrees C. The Dynabeads mRNA DIRECT Purification Kit was used to isolate mRNA for TCR sequencing. Indexed Illumina adapters were added in a second roughly 25-cycle Phusion PCR, and the resulting products were purified with AMPure XP beads. The authors processed their data as follows. Using custom Perl scripts, TCR sequences encoding the same protein were pooled, out-of-frame sequences were removed, and the abundance of each clonotype was computed. Any TCR sequence backed by just one read was left out of the analysis. Shannon entropy, Gini index, clonality, richness, and the frequency of TCRs shared between repertoires were included as repertoire metrics. TCRdb handled the public reads itself, with Q25 trimming in fastp and clone calling in MiXCR, and kept productive beta chains. Under each unique CDR3 protein, matching rows form one entry showing the most common genes and DNA. The V and J calls, along with clone size, are taken from TCRdb and not from the paper's own processing. The sample records 5,000 to 7,000 distinct CDR3 sequences, around 71% of which are singletons. Together, the top ten hold 12% of the sample.

Concerning this clonotype: What this receptor recognizes is not known. No qualities accompany the bases; no much larger clone lies one base away.

Donors were enrolled in RACIN, a single-arm phase I dose-escalation trial combining nivolumab, ipilimumab, aspirin, low-dose cyclophosphamide and low-dose radiotherapy. To be eligible, a patient needed to have an advanced solid tumor that was TIL-negative. The clonotype comes from a human donor with advanced metastatic prostate, ovarian, gallbladder or colorectal cancer (not recorded which). This table probably holds off-target reads from a library built for another chain.

The DNA is as follows: TGCAGCGTTGAAGATGGGGAGACCCAGTACTTC. The resulting protein is CSVEDGETQYF. The chain is encoded by TRBV29-1 joined to TRBJ2-5; no D gene call is confident. The junction carries 4 bases between V and J, which are trimmed by 0 bases and 5 bases respectively. Taken from the germline V gene, the CDR1 and CDR2 loops are SQVTM and ANQGSEA. The CDR3 measures 11 amino acids from cysteine to phenylalanine. Only the CDR3 region is kept as DNA, spanning 33 bases read in frame from base 1.